These 13 T cell receptor beta chains share one sample of origin, sequenced in a study of shared clonotypes between healthy human individuals. CD8 cells regarded as naive lacked CD45RO, were positively chosen for CCR7, and omitted terminally differentiated effector memory CD45RA+ cells. The assay was immunoSEQ multiplex PCR, and TCRdb's table has in-frame clones only and misses some. The sample has roughly 600,000 clones, roughly 98% seen once; the top ten hold 0.3%. The sample taken for sequencing was naive CD8+ T cells sorted from blood. The receptors derive from a man aged 30 to 45 in good health.

The chain joins TRBV9 to TRBJ2-1; D not resolved. CDR3 size: 15 residues. Germline V lookup: CDR1 SGDLS, CDR2 YYNGEE. Trimming cost V 4 bases and J 10 bases, with 21 bases left between them. CDR3 residues: CASSPRTPGFKEQFF. CDR3 DNA sequence: TGTGCCAGCAGCCCCCGGACCCCGGGTTTCAAGGAGCAGTTCTTC.

The rearrangement links TRBV6-5 to TRBJ2-7; D remains unclear. The CDR3 runs to 15 residues. CDR1 and CDR2 from the germline V gene are MNHEY and SVGAGI. Trimming shortened V by 5 bases and J by 0 bases, and 14 bases separated the two germline ends. The CDR3 sequence is CASSPPGRSSYEQYF. The CDR3 coding sequence is TGTGCCAGCAGTCCCCCGGGCAGAAGCTCCTACGAGCAGTACTTC.

CDR3 region: CASSLEASAGETQYF. CDR3 nucleotide sequence: TGTGCCAGCAGCTTAGAGGCGAGTGCGGGAGAGACCCAGTACTTC. V gene TRBV7-9 combines with J gene TRBJ2-5; tentatively, D is TRBD2 (5 bases). This CDR3 has 15 amino acids. V lost 1 base and J lost 4, with 13 bases in between. Germline CDR1 and CDR2: SEHNR and FQNEAQ (reference sequence).

The chain combines TRBV10-1 with TRBJ2-1; D is uncertain. This CDR3 is built from 13 residues. From germline, CDR1 is WNHNN and CDR2 SYGVQD (reference sequence). The germline V and J ends were trimmed by 3 bases and 0 bases, with 3 bases remaining between them. The CDR3 DNA follows: TGCGCCAGCAGTGAAACCTCCTACAATGAGCAGTTCTTC. Its translation is CASSETSYNEQFF.

The chain combines TRBV9 with TRBJ2-7; D is possibly TRBD1 (5 bases). Germline CDR1 and CDR2: SGDLS and YYNGEE. The CDR3 runs to 16 residues. Deletions cut 3 bases from V and 3 bases from J, with 19 bases between. CDR3 DNA: TGTGCCAGCAGCGAGGGCCGTGGGGCAGCATACTACGAGCAGTACTTC. Its protein is CASSEGRGAAYYEQYF.

This chain uses TRBV7-9 with TRBJ2-7; TRBD1 aligns across 7 bases. CDR1 is SEHNR, CDR2 FQNEAQ, per germline (reference sequence). Trimming removed 7 bases from V and 0 bases from J; junction bases left unmatched: 3. The CDR3 is 13 residues long. CDR3 residues: CASTTGSSYEQYF. DNA of the CDR3: TGTGCCAGCACGACAGGGAGCTCCTACGAGCAGTACTTC.

This clone was counted a single time. The rearrangement joins TRBV27 to TRBJ1-5, with D maybe TRBD1 (6 bases). V was clipped by 5 bases and J by 2 bases, with 13 bases between them. This CDR3 is 15 amino acids long. The germline gives CDR1 MNHEY, CDR2 SMNVEV (reference sequence). CDR3 region: CASSAIGGRNQPQHF. As DNA, the CDR3 is TGTGCCAGCAGTGCAATAGGGGGGCGCAATCAGCCCCAGCATTTT.

Note on this clone: Relative to the germline gene, one junction end is altered; a read error may explain this. The chain has TRBV11-2 and TRBJ2-3; D may be TRBD2 (5 bases). The CDR3 extends over 17 amino acids. Looked up from germline, CDR1 is SGHAT and CDR2 is FQNNGV. The CDR3 region is CASSFPPVTASTDTQYF. CDR3 sequence (DNA): TGTGCCAGCAGCTTCCCCCCGGTGACGGCTAGCACGGATACGCAGTATTTT.

This sequence joins TRBV29-1 and TRBJ2-1, with a weak D call TRBD2 (6 bases). This CDR3 comprises 12 residues. Germline V CDR1 and CDR2: SQVTM, ANQGSEA. Trimming pared 2 bases from V and 6 bases from J, leaving 8 bases between. The CDR3, as DNA: TGCAGCGTTGAAAGGAGGGTCAATGAGCAGTTCTTC. Protein sequence: CSVERRVNEQFF.

This chain links TRBV4-1 with TRBJ1-5, with D perhaps matching TRBD1 (5 bases). Trimming took 3 bases from V and 0 from J, leaving 9 bases between them. CDR3 size: 15 residues. Per germline, CDR1 MGHRA and CDR2 YSYEKL. CDR3 residues: CASSHRDDSNQPQHF. The CDR3 DNA reads as TGCGCCAGCAGCCACAGGGACGATAGCAATCAGCCCCAGCATTTT.

The gene calls are TRBV21-1 and TRBJ2-1; the table's D call TRBD1 went unverified against the DNA. TRBV21-1 is assigned pseudogene status. This CDR3 has 19 amino acids. Here the CDR3 DNA reads TGTGCCAGCAGCAAAGGTTTCCGGACAGCGGCGACGGCGTACAATGAGCAGTTCTTC. This translates into CASSKGFRTAATAYNEQFF.

This clone was seen only once. V is TRBV27 and J is TRBJ1-5; D is ambiguous. V was cut by 3 bases and J by 5 bases, with 8 bases left in between. The V gene's germline CDR1 is MNHEY and CDR2 SMNVEV (reference sequence). This CDR3 spans 13 amino acids. In nucleotides, the CDR3 is TGTGCCAGCAGTTTTTATGGGGATCAGCCCCAGCATTTT. This encodes CASSFYGDQPQHF.

The chain is built from TRBV30 and TRBJ2-5; D is uncertain. Germline CDR1 is GTSNPN and CDR2 is SVGIG (reference sequence). V shed 0 bases and J shed 5 bases, with 16 bases lying between them. The CDR3 loop spans 15 amino acids. The CDR3 sequence is CAWSVPPLLGETQYF. In nucleotides, the CDR3 is TGTGCCTGGAGTGTCCCCCCATTATTAGGGGAGACCCAGTACTTC.